This T cell receptor beta chain was captured in a study of blood T cell repertoires in COVID-19 (dated by TCRdb to about 2020). At the level of the whole study: Samples from collaborators originated in the United States, Italy and Spain and spanned both the acute and convalescent phases of COVID-19. The samples were drawn from two sources: the first 160 participants of the ongoing ImmuneRACE study, and over 1,000 subjects contributed by 6 global collaborators. Nearly every sample came with metadata listing a de-identified subject ID, COVID-19 status, age in years and sex. A freely available public database, intended as a resource for researchers studying the immune response to SARS-CoV-2, is where the repertoires were released. Deeply sampled blood TCRbeta repertoires from subjects exposed to, actively infected with, or recovered from COVID-19 were included in the dataset. HLA class I and class II types, where available, came from metadata supplied by the sample provider rather than from assay-based typing. The prospective study material was composed of cDNA or gDNA derived from T cells, B-cell-depleted T cells, or PBMCs.

The immunoSEQ Assay, a bias-controlled multiplex PCR, was used to amplify TCRbeta CDR3 regions from genomic DNA. As for how the authors treated the data: Nucleated cell counts per sample were estimated from amplification of reference gene primers within the assay. To quantify the absolute abundance of each unique TCRbeta CDR3 rearrangement, sequence reads were collapsed and filtered. For each sample, productive Simpson clonality was calculated as the square root of Simpson's diversity index across productive rearrangements. TCRdb took over this immuneACCESS table, retaining in-frame rearrangements with V and J assigned. Such tables are incomplete; in checked studies, under half of the missing clones stem from an unresolved V gene, and the remainder is unexplained. The V and J calls and clone size come from that table; D and trimming were worked out from the DNA. This sample lists about 120,000 clones; roughly 85% were detected once. The top ten constitute 13% of the sample.

Overall study results and their limits: How much clinical and demographic metadata was included differed by source and by participant, and the metadata was provided uncurated.

In the case of this clone: No antigen is known for it. Qualities for individual bases were not recorded, and no much larger clone is one base off.

The collaborating institutions used their own protocols to collect whole blood in K2EDTA tubes. For TCRbeta analysis, collaborator samples were shipped as frozen whole blood, as isolated PBMCs, or as DNA extracted from either sample type. Its CDR3 holds 16 amino acids, cysteine through phenylalanine. This entry keeps only the CDR3 DNA: 48 bases, framed from base 1. The germline V gene gives CDR1 as MNHEY and CDR2 as SVGEGT. The V end gives up 4 bases and the J end 3 bases, leaving 10 bases in the junction not matched to a gene. The sample was peripheral blood. The clonotype was recovered from a human donor in a cohort sampled during active COVID-19. Recombination joined TRBV6-2 or TRBV6-3 with TRBJ2-3; TRBD2 lines up with 7 middle nucleotides. The CDR3 region reads CASSSRTRTFTDTQYF. The base sequence is TGTGCCAGCAGTTCCAGGACTAGAACGTTTACAGATACGCAGTATTTT.